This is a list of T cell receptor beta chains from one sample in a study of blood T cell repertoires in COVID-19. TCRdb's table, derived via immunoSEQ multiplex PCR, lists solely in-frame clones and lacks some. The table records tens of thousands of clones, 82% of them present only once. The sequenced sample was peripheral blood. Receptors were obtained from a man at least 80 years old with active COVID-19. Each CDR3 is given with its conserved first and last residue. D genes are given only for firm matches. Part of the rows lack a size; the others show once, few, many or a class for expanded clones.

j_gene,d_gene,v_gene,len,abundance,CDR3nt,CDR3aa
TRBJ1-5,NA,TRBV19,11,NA,TGTGCCAGTAGTCCTCAGAGGGGGATACATTTT,CASSPQRGIHF
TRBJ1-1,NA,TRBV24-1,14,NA,TGTGCCACCAGTGATGGCAGGGAGGCCACTGAAGCTTTCTTT,CATSDGREATEAFF
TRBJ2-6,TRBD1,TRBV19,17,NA,TGTGCCAGTAGGGACAGGGGGCGAAGCTCTGGGGCCAACGTCCTGACTTTC,CASRDRGRSSGANVLTF
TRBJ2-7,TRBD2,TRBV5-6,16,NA,TGTGCCAGCAGCCCAGACGGCGGGAGGATGCTCTACGAGCAGTACTTC,CASSPDGGRMLYEQYF
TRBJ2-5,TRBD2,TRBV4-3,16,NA,TGCGCCAGCAGTCCGACAAGGACAGCGGGGGAAGAGACCCAGTACTTC,CASSPTRTAGEETQYF
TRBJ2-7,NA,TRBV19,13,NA,TGTGCCAGTAGTATCAATCGAGGGTACGAGCAGTACTTC,CASSINRGYEQYF
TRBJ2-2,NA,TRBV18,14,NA,TGTGCCAGTTCGACGGGTAGCTTAACCGGGGAGCTGTTTTTT,CASSTGSLTGELFF
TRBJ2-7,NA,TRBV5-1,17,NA,TGCGCCAGCAGCTTGAAGTCCGTCGGCAGGGCTAGTCCCGAGCAGTACTTC,CASSLKSVGRASPEQYF
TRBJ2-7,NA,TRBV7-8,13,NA,TGTGCCAGCAGCACCGGTCCATCCTACGAGCAGTACTTC,CASSTGPSYEQYF
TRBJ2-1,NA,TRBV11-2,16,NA,TGTGCCAGCAGCCCGGCTGGGCACAGACGATACAATGAGCAGTTCTTC,CASSPAGHRRYNEQFF
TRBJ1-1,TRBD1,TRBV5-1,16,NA,TGCGCCAGCAGCGAAACCCCCAGGGGGATGAACACTGAAGCTTTTTTT,CASSETPRGMNTEAFF
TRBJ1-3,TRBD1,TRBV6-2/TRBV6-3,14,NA,TGTGCCAGCAGCCGCGGACAGGGCGGAAACACCATATATTTT,CASSRGQGGNTIYF
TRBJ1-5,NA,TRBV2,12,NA,TGTGCCAGCAGTGGCGGGGCACAGCCCCAGCATTTT,CASSGGAQPQHF
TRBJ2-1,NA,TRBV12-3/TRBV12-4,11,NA,TGTGCCAGCAGTTTGGCCAATGAGCAGTTCTTC,CASSLANEQFF
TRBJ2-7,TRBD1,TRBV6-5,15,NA,TGTGCCAGCAGTTTTAAGGGACAGGGAGTGGGCGAGCAGTACTTC,CASSFKGQGVGEQYF
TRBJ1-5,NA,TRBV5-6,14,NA,TGTGCCAGCAGTTCCATACATAGCAATCAGCCCCAGCATTTT,CASSSIHSNQPQHF
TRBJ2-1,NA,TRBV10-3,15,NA,TGTGCCATCAGTGGTCGTGAGCGGGTAGGGCATGAGCAGTTCTTC,CAISGRERVGHEQFF
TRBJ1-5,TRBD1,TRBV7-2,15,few,TGTGCCAGCAGCTTAGAAGGACAGGGGGTCAAGCCCCAGCATTTT,CASSLEGQGVKPQHF
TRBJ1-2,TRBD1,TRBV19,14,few,TGTGCCAGTAGCTTACAGGGGCTAAGATATGGCTACACCTTC,CASSLQGLRYGYTF
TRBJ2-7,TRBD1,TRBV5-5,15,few,TGTGCCAGCAGCTTCCCAGGTGCAGGGGGCTACGAGCAGTACTTC,CASSFPGAGGYEQYF
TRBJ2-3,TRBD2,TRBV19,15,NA,TGTGCCAGTAGTATCCTAGCGGGGAACACAGATACGCAGTATTTT,CASSILAGNTDTQYF
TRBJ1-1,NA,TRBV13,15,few,TGTGCCAGCAGCTTACAGGCGTTGGGTGGCACTGAAGCTTTCTTT,CASSLQALGGTEAFF
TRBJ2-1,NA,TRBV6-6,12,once,TGTGCCAGCAAGGTCGCGGACAATGAGCAGTTCTTC,CASKVADNEQFF
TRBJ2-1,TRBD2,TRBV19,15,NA,TGTGCCAGTAGACCTACTAGCGGGGGGGCGGGCGAGCAGTTCTTC,CASRPTSGGAGEQFF
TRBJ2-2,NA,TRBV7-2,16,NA,TGTGCCAGCAGCTTAGTTTCCAGGGCGTACACCGGGGAGCTGTTTTTT,CASSLVSRAYTGELFF
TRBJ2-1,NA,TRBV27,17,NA,TGTGCCAGCAGTTTATCGCCAAGCTCTTTCTCCTACAATGAGCAGTTCTTC,CASSLSPSSFSYNEQFF
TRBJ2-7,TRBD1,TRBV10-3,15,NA,TGTGCCATCAGTGATTACGGACAGGCCGAGGACGAGCAGTACTTC,CAISDYGQAEDEQYF
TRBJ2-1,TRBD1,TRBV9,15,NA,TGTGCCAGCAGCGTCCGGGACAGCTCCTACAATGAGCAGTTCTTC,CASSVRDSSYNEQFF
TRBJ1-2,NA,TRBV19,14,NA,TGTGCCACAACCGGGGACGGACTATTCTATGGCTACACCTTC,CATTGDGLFYGYTF
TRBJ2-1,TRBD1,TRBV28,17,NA,TGTGCCAGCAGTACTACGGTTCGGACAGGGGGCTTCAATGAGCAGTTCTTC,CASSTTVRTGGFNEQFF
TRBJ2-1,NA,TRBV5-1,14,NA,TGCGCCAGCACGGCACAGGGCCTATACAATGAGCAGTTCTTC,CASTAQGLYNEQFF
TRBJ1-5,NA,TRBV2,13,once,TGTGCCAGCAGTGCCAGGGGTAATCAGCCCCAGCATTTT,CASSARGNQPQHF
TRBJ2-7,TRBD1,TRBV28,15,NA,TGTGCCAGCAGTCCATATCCGGGACAGGGCTACGAGCAGTACTTC,CASSPYPGQGYEQYF
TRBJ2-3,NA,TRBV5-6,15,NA,TGTGCCAGCAGCTTGGCGGGACTCCCTGGGGCGGGGCAGTATTTT,CASSLAGLPGAGQYF
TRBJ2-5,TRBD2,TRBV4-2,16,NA,TGTGCCAGCAGCCTGACTAGCGGGGGCGCCCAAGAGACCCAGTACTTC,CASSLTSGGAQETQYF
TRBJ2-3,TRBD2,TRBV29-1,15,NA,TGCAGCGTTGAAAGTACTAGCGGAAGCACAGATACGCAGTATTTT,CSVESTSGSTDTQYF
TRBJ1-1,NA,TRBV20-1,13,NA,TGCAGTGCTAGTCCCCAGATGAACACTGAAGCTTTCTTT,CSASPQMNTEAFF
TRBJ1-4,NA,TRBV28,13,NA,TGTGCCAGCAGAACGGGACTCTCTGAAAAACTGTTTTTT,CASRTGLSEKLFF
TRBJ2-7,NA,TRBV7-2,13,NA,TGTGCCAGCAGCCCCGGGGTTACCTACGAGCAGTACTTC,CASSPGVTYEQYF
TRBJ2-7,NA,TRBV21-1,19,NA,TGTGCCAGCAGCTTGGACACCTCCCAGCGACAGGGTGCCTTGGACGAGCAGTACTTC,CASSLDTSQRQGALDEQYF
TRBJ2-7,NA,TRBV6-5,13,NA,TGTGCCAGCACCCACCGGGAGTTCTACGAGCAGTACTTC,CASTHREFYEQYF
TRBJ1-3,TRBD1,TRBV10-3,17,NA,TGTGCCATCAGTGAGGAGGGACAGGGGGCCGCCGGAAACACCATATATTTT,CAISEEGQGAAGNTIYF
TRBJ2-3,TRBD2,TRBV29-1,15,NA,TGCAGCGTTCCCACTAGCGGAACTAACACAGATACGCAGTATTTT,CSVPTSGTNTDTQYF
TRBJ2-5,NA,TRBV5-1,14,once,TGCGCCAGCAGCCAGAGCGGAGACCAAGAGACCCAGTACTTC,CASSQSGDQETQYF
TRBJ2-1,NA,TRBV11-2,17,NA,TGTGCCAGCAGCTATGCATTGATGGGGCTGGAGGGAAATGAGCAGTTCTTC,CASSYALMGLEGNEQFF
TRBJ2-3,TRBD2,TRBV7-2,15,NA,TGTGCCAGCAGCCGGGGACTAGCTAGCACAGATACGCAGTATTTT,CASSRGLASTDTQYF
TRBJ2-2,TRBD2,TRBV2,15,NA,TGTGTCAGCAGTGATAGGACTAGCGGGATCGGGGAGCTGTTTTTT,CVSSDRTSGIGELFF
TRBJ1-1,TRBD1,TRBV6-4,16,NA,TGTGCCAGCAGTGAATCCGGGACAGGGGTGCCCACTGAAGCTTTCTTT,CASSESGTGVPTEAFF
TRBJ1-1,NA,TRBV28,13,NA,TGTGCCAGCAGTTTAGGCGGTTCAAGGGGAGCTTTCTTT,CASSLGGSRGAFF
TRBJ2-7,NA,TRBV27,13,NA,TGTGCCAGCAGTTTATTCCCTAGCTACGAGCAGTACTTC,CASSLFPSYEQYF
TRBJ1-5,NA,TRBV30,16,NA,TGTGCCTGGCCTATCAACGACAGGAATAGGGATCAGCCCCAGCATTTT,CAWPINDRNRDQPQHF
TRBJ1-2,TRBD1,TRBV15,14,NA,TGTGCCACCAGCAGCCGGCGACAGGGTCTTGGCTACACCTTC,CATSSRRQGLGYTF
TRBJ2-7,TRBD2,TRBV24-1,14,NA,TGTGCCACCAGTCGGGGAGCGGGAGGGTCCGAGCAGTACTTC,CATSRGAGGSEQYF
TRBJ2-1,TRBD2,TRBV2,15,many,TGTGCCAAACTAGCGGGAGGTGAAAGGGGGAATGAGCAGTTCTTC,CAKLAGGERGNEQFF
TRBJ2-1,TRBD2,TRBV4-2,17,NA,TGTGCCAGCAGCCAACTTTCCAGCGGGGGGTCCTACAATGAGCAGTTCTTC,CASSQLSSGGSYNEQFF